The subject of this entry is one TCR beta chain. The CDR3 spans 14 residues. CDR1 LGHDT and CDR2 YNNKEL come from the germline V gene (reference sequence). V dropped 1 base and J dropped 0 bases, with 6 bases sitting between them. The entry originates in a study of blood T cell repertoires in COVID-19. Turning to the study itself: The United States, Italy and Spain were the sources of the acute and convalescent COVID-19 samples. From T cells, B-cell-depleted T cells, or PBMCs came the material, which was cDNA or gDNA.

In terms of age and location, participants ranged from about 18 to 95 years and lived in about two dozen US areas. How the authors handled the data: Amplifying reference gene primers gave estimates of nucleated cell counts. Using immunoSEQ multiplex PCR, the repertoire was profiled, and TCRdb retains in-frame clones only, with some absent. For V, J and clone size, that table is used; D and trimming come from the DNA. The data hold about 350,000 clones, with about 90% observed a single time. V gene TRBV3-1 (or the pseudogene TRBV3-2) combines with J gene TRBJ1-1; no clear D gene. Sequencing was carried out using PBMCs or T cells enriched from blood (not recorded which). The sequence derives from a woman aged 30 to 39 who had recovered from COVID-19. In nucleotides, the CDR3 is TGTGCCAGCAGCCAAGTAGAAATGAACACTGAAGCTTTCTTT. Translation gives CASSQVEMNTEAFF.